One sample yielded the 15 T cell receptor beta chains listed below, sequenced in a study of cytomegalovirus exposure and HLA in healthy donors. PCR amplification relied on 60 Vbeta primers (plus 13 Jbeta primers). Profiled with immunoSEQ multiplex PCR; TCRdb holds only in-frame clones, not every one. Altogether about 270,000 clones are present, around 66% being singletons, with the ten largest covering 2% to 2.5%. The sequenced sample consisted of PBMCs. The receptor source for this set is a female donor in good health and CMV-seronegative.

The chain employs TRBV6-1 and TRBJ2-7; TRBD1 is a possible D gene (6 bases). This CDR3 has 13 amino acids. Trimming pared 6 bases from V and 2 bases from J, leaving 11 bases between. In germline, CDR1 is MNHNS, CDR2 SASEGT. The CDR3 sequence: CASRGGFAYEQYF. CDR3 in DNA: TGTGCCAGCAGAGGGGGATTCGCCTACGAGCAGTACTTC.

J is TRBJ2-3 and V is TRBV5-6, with 10 bases identical to TRBD2. Germline-derived CDR1 and CDR2 are SGHDT and YYEEEE. V lost 4 bases to trimming and J lost 6 bases; unmatched junction nucleotides: 11. The CDR3 is 16 amino acids. This chain's CDR3 is CASSPFLQREGDTQYF. Here the CDR3 DNA reads TGTGCCAGCAGCCCTTTCTTACAGCGGGAGGGGGATACGCAGTATTTT.

On this clone itself: At one end the junction does not follow the germline gene, possibly because of a read error. V and J are TRBV11-2 and TRBJ2-7; TRBD1 agrees at 10 bases. The CDR3 length is 14 residues. Germline loops: CDR1 SGHAT, CDR2 FQNNGV. The CDR3 protein is CASTLGQGVYEQYF. As DNA, the CDR3 is TGTGCCAGCACCTTAGGACAGGGGGTTTACGAGCAGTACTTC.

This clone was seen only once. V and J are TRBV11-2 and TRBJ1-1; TRBD1 might be the D (5 bases). V lost 1 base and J 0 bases, leaving 9 bases between the germline ends. From germline, CDR1 is SGHAT and CDR2 FQNNGV. CDR3 size: 15 residues. In nucleotides, the CDR3 is TGTGCCAGCAGCTTAGGACGACAGATGAACACTGAAGCTTTCTTT. Translating it yields CASSLGRQMNTEAFF.

Only a few counts were recorded for this clone. The chain couples TRBV7-9 to TRBJ2-7; D may be TRBD2 (6 bases). Trimming took off 5 bases at V and 4 bases at J, with 12 bases between the two ends. The CDR3 consists of 13 residues. Germline values: CDR1 SEHNR, CDR2 FQNEAQ (reference sequence). The CDR3 sequence: CASSLSGPYEQYF. Here the CDR3 DNA reads TGTGCCAGCAGCCTTAGCGGACCTTACGAGCAGTACTTC. Full variable domain (outside the CDR3, taken from reference TRBV7-9 and TRBJ2-7): DTGVSQNPRHKITKRGQNVTFRCDPISEHNRLYWYRQTLGQGPEFLTYFQNEAQLEKSRLLSDRFSAERPKGSFSTLEIQRTEQGDSAMYLCASSLSGPYEQYFGPGTRLTVT.

This rearrangement joins TRBV7-9 to TRBJ2-5; D might be TRBD2 (6 bases). From germline, CDR1 is SEHNR and CDR2 FQNEAQ (reference sequence). CDR3 size: 19 residues. Between the trimmed V and J ends, which lost 5 bases and 5 bases, there was a span of 30 bases. The CDR3 region has the DNA TGTGCCAGCAGCCCCCCCTTCGCGGGGAGGATGGGTGGGTTGGAGACCCAGTACTTC. Amino acids: CASSPPFAGRMGGLETQYF.

V usage is TRBV11-3 and J usage is TRBJ1-2; the match to TRBD1 covers 7 bases. Trimming cost V 5 bases and J 8 bases; bases outside gene matches: 5. Germline V lookup: CDR1 SGHNT, CDR2 YENEEA. The CDR3 extends over 12 amino acids. CDR3 sequence reads: CASSMGTEGYTF. DNA for the CDR3: TGTGCCAGCAGCATGGGGACAGAGGGCTACACCTTC.

Concerning this clone itself: Compared with germline, one end of the junction differs, possibly owing to a read error. This chain links TRBV2 with TRBJ2-1; perhaps TRBD1 as D (6 bases). The CDR3 loop spans 13 amino acids. Germline lookup yields CDR1 SNHLY and CDR2 FYNNEI. In DNA, the CDR3 is TGTGCCAGCAGCGAACAGGGTACGAATGGGCAGTTCTTC. It specifies CASSEQGTNGQFF.

Regarding this clone: Other DNA sequences from this sample encode an identical CDR3 as well. The chain uses TRBV5-1 and TRBJ2-5; D gene ambiguous. Between the trimmed V and J ends, which lost 5 bases and 2 bases, there was a span of 4 bases. CDR3 length: 11 residues. In germline, CDR1 is SGHRS, CDR2 YFSETQ. CDR3 amino acids: CASSLQETQYF. The CDR3 DNA follows: TGCGCCAGCAGTTTACAAGAGACCCAGTACTTC.

The chain links TRBV6-1 to TRBJ1-1; D gene ambiguous. Deletions cut 6 bases from V and 5 bases from J, with 13 bases between. The CDR3 totals 13 residues. In germline, CDR1 is MNHNS, CDR2 SASEGT. The CDR3 DNA reads as TGTGCCAGCAGGGAGTACCCGGTGACTGAAGCTTTCTTT. It codes for CASREYPVTEAFF.

The CDR3 loop is CASSLNDRGGGYTF. The CDR3 nucleotides are TGTGCCAGCAGCCTCAATGATCGGGGAGGAGGCTACACCTTC. V and J are TRBV7-2 and TRBJ1-2; D is uncertain. Trimming pared 5 bases from V and 8 bases from J, leaving 18 bases between. This CDR3 contains 14 residues. Germline V gene data show CDR1 as SGHTA and CDR2 as FQGNSA.

The chain uses TRBV28 and TRBJ2-3; 10 bases align to TRBD2. J was trimmed by 3 bases and V by 5 bases; bases with no gene match: 8. The CDR3 is made up of 16 amino acids. Germline V gene lookup returns CDR1 MDHEN and CDR2 SYDVKM. The CDR3 bases are TGTGCCAGCAGTCCCCATTTTAGCGGGAGGACAGATACGCAGTATTTT. It yields the protein CASSPHFSGRTDTQYF. The full variable domain, completed using reference TRBV28 and TRBJ2-3, is DVKVTQSSRYLVKRTGEKVFLECVQDMDHENMFWYRQDPGLGLRLIYFSYDVKMKEKGDIPEGYSVSREKKERFSLILESASTNQTSMYLCASSPHFSGRTDTQYFGPGTRLTVL.

The rearrangement joins TRBV9 to TRBJ2-3; 12 positions match TRBD1. CDR3 length: 16 amino acids. Germline CDR1 SGDLS, CDR2 YYNGEE. With 6 bases clipped from V and 4 bases from J, the junction kept 9 bases outside the gene matches. The CDR3 nucleotides read TGTGCCAGCACCCCGGGACAGGGGGCTAACGCAGATACGCAGTATTTT. Residues: CASTPGQGANADTQYF.

This chain links TRBV2 with TRBJ1-4; 8 bases line up with TRBD1. J lost 0 bases, V lost 4 bases, and 4 bases had no gene match. This CDR3 is built from 16 residues. In germline, CDR1 is SNHLY, CDR2 FYNNEI. The CDR3 DNA reads as TGTGCCAGCAGTGGACAGGGGATCCCAACTAATGAAAAACTGTTTTTT. Protein product: CASSGQGIPTNEKLFF.

The rearrangement links TRBV7-2 to TRBJ2-3; 9 bases match TRBD2. There are 18 residues in the CDR3. CDR1 and CDR2 (germline): SGHTA, FQGNSA. The V segment lost 1 base and the J segment 6 bases; nucleotides outside the gene matches: 14. This CDR3 is CASSLVFRLAGAGDTQYF. The CDR3 bases are TGTGCCAGCAGCTTAGTTTTCCGATTAGCGGGAGCAGGGGATACGCAGTATTTT.